The entry below describes one T cell receptor (beta chain). Antigen unknown. V lost 2 bases and J lost 3, with 17 bases in between. The CDR3 has 17 residues. Germline V lookup: CDR1 SGHAT, CDR2 FQNNGV. Only in-frame clones appear in the TCRdb table, and some are missing; sequencing was by immunoSEQ multiplex PCR. Of around 690,000 clones in the sample, roughly 91% were seen once. The data derive from a study of shared clonotypes between healthy human individuals. General study points: Compared with memory subsets, naive subsets generally had larger estimated richness.

The V gene is TRBV11-2, the J gene TRBJ2-1; D gene uncertain. Sample: memory CD8+ T cells from PBMCs. Subset reported: CD45RO+ cells pooled with CCR7-negative TemRA cells. The TCR was taken from a man aged 18 to 29 in good health. Some clones in this sample may be carry-over from other donors' samples. This CDR3 is CASSLLRPGRSYNEQFF. CDR3 coding DNA: TGTGCCAGCAGCTTACTAAGACCCGGACGTAGCTACAATGAGCAGTTCTTC.